Listed below are T cell receptor beta chains from one sample, sequenced in a study of radiation and T cells in renal cell carcinoma. The protocol was immunoSEQ multiplex PCR, while the TCRdb copy is restricted to in-frame clones and leaves out a portion. The repertoire consists of tens of thousands of clones, with 82% occurring once and the leading ten covering around 6.7%. Sequencing used blood, obtained from a patient whose treatment included radiotherapy and nephrectomy. The source of these receptors is a man aged 55-75 years with renal cell carcinoma. CDR3s include the opening cysteine and the closing phenylalanine or tryptophan. Fields, in order: CDR3 DNA, CDR3 protein, clone size, J gene, V gene, D gene. The D gene is left open where the match is weak. Clone size is given for some rows only: seen once, a few or many times, or a class if the clone is expanded.

TGTGCCAGCCTATTAGCGGGAGAAGCCTACGAGCAGTACTTC,CASLLAGEAYEQYF,NA,TRBJ2-7,TRBV19,TRBD2
TGTGCCAGCAGCTTAGAGCTAGCGGGTTACACCGGGGAGCTGTTTTTT,CASSLELAGYTGELFF,few,TRBJ2-2,TRBV9,TRBD2
TGTGCCAGCAGCCCAGGGACAGGGACTGAAGCTTTCTTT,CASSPGTGTEAFF,NA,TRBJ1-1,TRBV11-2,TRBD1
TGCGCCAGCAGCCAAGACCCCCTGGGCGAAGATACGCAGTATTTT,CASSQDPLGEDTQYF,NA,TRBJ2-3,TRBV4-3,NA
TGTGCCAGCAGGTTGGGACAGGTGAGCATGAACACTGAAGCTTTCTTT,CASRLGQVSMNTEAFF,NA,TRBJ1-1,TRBV7-2,TRBD1
TGTGCCAGCAGCGGAAAGGGACAGGGGGCCTCAGATACGCAGTATTTT,CASSGKGQGASDTQYF,NA,TRBJ2-3,TRBV5-4,TRBD1
TGTGCCAGCTCACCACCCTCCGATGGCTACACCTTC,CASSPPSDGYTF,NA,TRBJ1-2,TRBV18,NA
TGCGCCAGCAGCCAAGCTAGGGGGCGGGAGCAGTACTTC,CASSQARGREQYF,NA,TRBJ2-7,TRBV4-3,TRBD1
TGTGCCAGCAGCTCGTTACTTTTACCGGGCTCCGAAGCTTTCTTT,CASSSLLLPGSEAFF,few,TRBJ1-1,TRBV7-2,NA
TGTGCCAGCACCCGACGGGGCCCTTCCTCTGGGGCCAACGTCCTGACTTTC,CASTRRGPSSGANVLTF,NA,TRBJ2-6,TRBV28,NA
TGTGCCAGCCGGGGAGCGGGCTACAATGAGCAGTTCTTC,CASRGAGYNEQFF,NA,TRBJ2-1,TRBV28,NA
TGTGCCAGCAGTGGTGCAGGGTCTCCTAGCACAGATACGCAGTATTTT,CASSGAGSPSTDTQYF,NA,TRBJ2-3,TRBV6-1,NA
TGTGCCAGCAGCACAAACAGGGGTTCGGAGCTGTTTTTT,CASSTNRGSELFF,NA,TRBJ2-2,TRBV11-1,TRBD1
TGCGCCAGCCTAGAGGGGGGACGGTTCGTGAATACGCAGTATTTT,CASLEGGRFVNTQYF,NA,TRBJ2-3,TRBV10-2,NA
TGTGCCAGCAGCTTAGTGGTAGGGATAGGGTACGAGCAGTACTTC,CASSLVVGIGYEQYF,NA,TRBJ2-7,TRBV7-9,NA
TGTGCCAGTAGTTCGGGACTGCGAAACTATGGCTACACCTTC,CASSSGLRNYGYTF,NA,TRBJ1-2,TRBV19,NA
TGTGCCAGTAGTTTCGGCGTACCAGATACGCAGTATTTT,CASSFGVPDTQYF,NA,TRBJ2-3,TRBV19,NA
TGTGCCAGCAGTGTTAGATGGGAGACCCAGTACTTC,CASSVRWETQYF,NA,TRBJ2-5,TRBV2,NA
TGTGCCAGCAAGTCGGTCCGGGGGGGAGCTTTCTTT,CASKSVRGGAFF,NA,TRBJ1-1,TRBV6-5,NA
TGTGCCAGCAGTTTATTCAACGGGGGCTCCTACGAGCAGTACTTC,CASSLFNGGSYEQYF,NA,TRBJ2-7,TRBV28,NA
TGTGCCAGCAGCTTAGACGGCCCTGGGGTATACAATGAGCAGTTCTTC,CASSLDGPGVYNEQFF,NA,TRBJ2-1,TRBV7-2,NA
TGTGCCAGTAGCCCAACCGAGGCGGGGGCCAGGGAGACCCAGTACTTC,CASSPTEAGARETQYF,once,TRBJ2-5,TRBV19,NA
TGTGCCAGCACCCTCCTGCCCCATAGCAATCAGCCCCAGCATTTT,CASTLLPHSNQPQHF,NA,TRBJ1-5,TRBV6-6,NA
TGTGCCAGCAGCGTAGGAGGGGAGGGGCAGCCCCAGCATTTT,CASSVGGEGQPQHF,NA,TRBJ1-5,TRBV9,NA
TGTGCCAGCAGTGTCTCCGGGGGAGCATACGAAAAACTGTTTTTT,CASSVSGGAYEKLFF,once,TRBJ1-4,TRBV27,NA
TGTGCCTGGAGCTTGGGGGAGGAACCGGGCTATGGCTACACCTTC,CAWSLGEEPGYGYTF,NA,TRBJ1-2,TRBV30,NA
TGTGCCAGCTCATCGGCTCCGAACACTGAAGCTTTCTTT,CASSSAPNTEAFF,NA,TRBJ1-1,TRBV18,NA
TGTGCCAGTAGTATAGATCTACAAGGGGGTAGATATGGCTACACCTTC,CASSIDLQGGRYGYTF,few,TRBJ1-2,TRBV19,NA
TGTGCCAGCAGCTTATACTATAGGCCCAGGGACGACACCGGGGAGCTGTTTTTT,CASSLYYRPRDDTGELFF,once,TRBJ2-2,TRBV5-5,NA
TGTGCCAGCAGGCGTCAGGGGGGAATGAATGGCTACACCTTC,CASRRQGGMNGYTF,NA,TRBJ1-2,TRBV28,TRBD1
TGCGCCAGTTCTCGGGAAACGAACACCGGGGAGCTGTTTTTT,CASSRETNTGELFF,NA,TRBJ2-2,TRBV10-2,NA
TGTGCCAGCAGTCAACAGGGGTTTCCCTACGAGCAGTACTTC,CASSQQGFPYEQYF,NA,TRBJ2-7,TRBV28,TRBD1
TGTGCCAGCAGCCAAGAGTACGGTACCACCGGGGAGCTGTTTTTT,CASSQEYGTTGELFF,NA,TRBJ2-2,TRBV14,NA
TGCGCCAGCAGCCCTGCCGGGACTAGCGGGAGTGAGCAGTTCTTC,CASSPAGTSGSEQFF,NA,TRBJ2-1,TRBV5-1,TRBD2
TGTGCCAGCAGCTTCGACGCCACCACAGATACGCAGTATTTT,CASSFDATTDTQYF,NA,TRBJ2-3,TRBV7-9,NA
TGTGCCAGCAGCCACAGGGGGCTAATCCTTTCCACTGAAGCTTTCTTT,CASSHRGLILSTEAFF,NA,TRBJ1-1,TRBV11-2,TRBD1
TGTGCCTGGGACGGTGGAGGAAACACTGAAGCTTTCTTT,CAWDGGGNTEAFF,NA,TRBJ1-1,TRBV30,NA
TGTGCCAGTAGAAGAGGGGAATCTAGCACAGATACGCAGTATTTT,CASRRGESSTDTQYF,NA,TRBJ2-3,TRBV19,NA
TGCGCCAGCAGCCAAGATGTAGTATCTCGGGCAGGTCAGCCCCAGCATTTT,CASSQDVVSRAGQPQHF,NA,TRBJ1-5,TRBV4-1,NA
TGTGCCAGCAGCCATCTACGAGGTCGGGGTCAAGAGACCCAGTACTTC,CASSHLRGRGQETQYF,once,TRBJ2-5,TRBV14,NA
TGTGCCAGCAGCTTGGCAACGGGGCGGCCGCAATCTGGAAACACCATATATTTT,CASSLATGRPQSGNTIYF,NA,TRBJ1-3,TRBV5-8,NA
TGTGCCAGCAGCGTAGTATCGGGAGGAGGCACAGATACGCAGTATTTT,CASSVVSGGGTDTQYF,few,TRBJ2-3,TRBV9,TRBD2
TGTGCCAGCAGCTTGTTACAGCTTAACTACTATGGCTACACCTTC,CASSLLQLNYYGYTF,NA,TRBJ1-2,TRBV5-4,NA
TGTGCTAGTGGTTCAGCAGATACGCAGTATTTT,CASGSADTQYF,NA,TRBJ2-3,TRBV12-5,NA
TGTGCCAGTAGTATAGCGAGGGGCGCTCAACAGCCCCAGCATTTT,CASSIARGAQQPQHF,many,TRBJ1-5,TRBV19,NA
TGTGCCAGCAGGCTACAGGGGGAGAACACTGAAGCTTTCTTT,CASRLQGENTEAFF,NA,TRBJ1-1,TRBV27,TRBD1
TGTGCCAGCAGTGCCGGCGGGCTAAGCACAGATACGCAGTATTTT,CASSAGGLSTDTQYF,once,TRBJ2-3,TRBV2,NA